These 11 T cell receptor beta chains share one sample of origin, sequenced in a study of beta chain features in type 1 diabetes. Every bit of the isolated RNA underwent reverse transcription, so sequencing read expressed TCRB transcripts. The data were produced by immunoSEQ multiplex PCR, yet TCRdb's version contains in-frame clones alone and is incomplete. The profile shows about 240,000 clones, 25% to 35% of them singletons. The sample comprised central memory CD4+ T cells from blood. The receptor source for this set is a man aged 25 to 45 in good health.

This clone turned up a few times. The chain links TRBV5-1 to TRBJ1-6; 9 bases map to TRBD1. The CDR3 has 15 amino acids. The trim removed 4 bases at V and 7 bases at J, leaving 6 bases unmatched. Germline CDR1 SGHRS, CDR2 YFSETQ. The CDR3, as DNA: TGCGCCAGCAGCCGGTGGACAGGGGACAATTCACCCCTCCACTTT. As protein: CASSRWTGDNSPLHF.

At least ten counts were recorded for this clone. The chain employs TRBV7-9 and TRBJ2-7; D might be TRBD1 (6 bases). V was trimmed by 5 bases and J by 4 bases, leaving 12 bases between them. The germline CDR1 and CDR2 sequences are SEHNR and FQNEAQ (reference sequence). This CDR3 spans 13 amino acids. CDR3 sequence reads: CASSRGQYYEQYF. The CDR3 DNA follows: TGTGCCAGCAGCCGCGGACAGTATTACGAGCAGTACTTC.

The V and J genes are TRBV27 and TRBJ2-3; the match to TRBD2 covers 9 bases. Germline V gene data show CDR1 as MNHEY and CDR2 as SMNVEV (reference sequence). The CDR3 spans 15 residues. Trimming cost V 2 bases and J 4 bases; bases outside gene matches: 4. For the CDR3, the DNA is TGTGCCAGCAGTTTAGCGGGAGGGAGGCCAGATACGCAGTATTTT. Translation: CASSLAGGRPDTQYF.

This chain uses TRBV30 with TRBJ2-1; D is perhaps TRBD2 (5 bases). Germline CDR1 is GTSNPN and CDR2 is SVGIG (reference sequence). The CDR3 spans 15 residues. V dropped 1 base and J dropped 4 bases, with 14 bases sitting between them. CDR3 region: CAWSARGSLYNEQFF. CDR3 DNA sequence: TGTGCCTGGAGTGCCCGGGGTTCACTGTACAATGAGCAGTTCTTC.

CDR3 coding DNA: TGTGCCAGCAGCTTGGGCAACAATTCACCCCTCCACTTT. It specifies CASSLGNNSPLHF. The chain combines TRBV5-5 with TRBJ1-6; D is undetermined. Per germline, CDR1 SGHKS and CDR2 YYEKEE (reference sequence). The V and J ends lost 0 bases and 7 bases respectively, with 5 bases between them. The CDR3 has 13 amino acids.

The gene calls are TRBV29-1 and TRBJ1-2, with 9 bases fitting TRBD1. Germline CDR1 SQVTM, CDR2 ANQGSEA. This CDR3 is 15 amino acids long. The trim removed 1 base at V and 7 bases at J, leaving 10 bases unmatched. The CDR3 nucleotides read TGCAGCGTTGAAGGGGCCGGGACAGGGATTTTTGGCTACACCTTC. Encoded protein: CSVEGAGTGIFGYTF.

The chain is built from TRBV7-2 and TRBJ1-2; a weak D match, TRBD1 (6 bases). Germline V CDR1 and CDR2: SGHTA, FQGNSA. Trimming cost V 2 bases and J 3 bases, with 10 bases left between them. CDR3 length: 14 amino acids. The CDR3 DNA follows: TGTGCCAGCAGCTTATTACCAGGGGACTATGGCTACACCTTC. Protein: CASSLLPGDYGYTF.

Only a few counts were recorded for this clone. The chain's CDR3 is CAWTLGGLIYF. The CDR3 region has the DNA TGTGCCTGGACCCTAGGGGGCCTCATATATTTT. The chain combines TRBV30 with TRBJ1-3; TRBD1 agrees at 7 bases. V trimming: 4 bases; J trimming: 12 bases; junction bases outside the gene matches: 6. The CDR3 sequence is 11 residues long. The germline V gene encodes CDR1 GTSNPN and CDR2 SVGIG (reference sequence).

This rearrangement joins TRBV2 to TRBJ2-7; D may be TRBD2 (5 bases). Trimming removed 1 base at V and 1 base at J, with 8 bases between. Germline V gene lookup returns CDR1 SNHLY and CDR2 FYNNEI. The CDR3 contains 14 residues. CDR3 coding DNA: TGTGCCAGCAGTGAAGATCGCGGGTCCTACGAGCAGTACTTC. Amino acids: CASSEDRGSYEQYF. The variable domain in full, with the rest retrieved from reference TRBV2 and TRBJ2-7, is EPEVTQTPSHQVTQMGQEVILRCVPISNHLYFYWYRQILGQKVEFLVSFYNNEISEKSEIFDDQFSVERPDGSNFTLKIRSTKLEDSAMYFCASSEDRGSYEQYFGPGTRLTVT.

The gene calls are TRBV30 and TRBJ1-6; a weak D match, TRBD1 (6 bases). The CDR3 totals 13 residues. Germline V gives CDR1 GTSNPN, CDR2 SVGIG (reference sequence). The ends were cut back, 1 base at V and 9 bases at J, with 10 bases in the middle. The CDR3 coding sequence is TGTGCCTGGAGTGCAGGGGTGGGTTCACCCCTCCACTTT. It yields the protein CAWSAGVGSPLHF.

V gene TRBV4-2 combines with J gene TRBJ2-7; 10 positions agree with TRBD1. CDR3 length equals 16 residues. After removal of 2 bases from V and 2 bases from J, the junction contained 6 bases not matched to a gene. CDR1 is LGHNA, CDR2 YNFKEQ, per germline. CDR3 DNA sequence: TGTGCCAGCAGCCAACAATCCGGGACAGGGGCCTACGAGCAGTACTTC. Translated: CASSQQSGTGAYEQYF.